This TCR beta chain was sequenced during a study of control samples from healthy donors and cancer patients. Produced via immunoSEQ multiplex PCR; TCRdb's table is partial and in-frame only. The sample includes 260,000 or so clones, roughly 87% of them seen just once. V lost 0 bases to trimming and J lost 2 bases; unmatched junction nucleotides: 11. Germline CDR1 reads SNHLY; CDR2 reads FYNNEI. There are 19 residues in the CDR3. In its sample, this clone was seen many times. V usage is TRBV2 and J usage is TRBJ2-2; 8 nucleotides match TRBD2. The material sequenced was PBMCs. This TCR was sampled from a woman aged 60 to 75 with lung cancer. The CDR3 protein is CASSEAPPGLAQNTGELFF. DNA for the CDR3: TGTGCCAGCAGTGAAGCACCCCCCGGACTAGCCCAAAACACCGGGGAGCTGTTTTTT.